What follows is one TCR beta chain and its context. This clonotype has more than one count but fewer than ten. Which antigen it targets is not known. The record has no base qualities; no much larger clone is one base away. Trimming takes 5 bases off V and 6 bases off J; junction bases not matched to a gene: 5. The CDR3, from cysteine to phenylalanine, totals 15 residues. The read is trimmed to its CDR3 DNA, 45 bases read in frame from base 1. The entry originates in a study of precursors of human CD4 cytotoxic T cells (dated by TCRdb to 2016 to 2019). With regard to the full study: In total, 13 to 15 donors contributed CD4+ memory subsets to the bulk TCR-seq analysis. TCR-seq analysis of approximately 15 donors yielded TCRalpha and TCRbeta chain sequences (table S7).

What the research found in general, with its limitations: Only about 95% of the 14 donors were included in some bulk TCR-seq comparisons, which suggests that not every subset was available for every donor. The authors noted that a human observational design cannot definitively establish the direction of differentiation between precursor and effector cells. IL-7Rhigh and IL-7R- TEMRA subsets showed more restricted TCR repertoires, with lower diversity and more expanded clonotypes, than TCM and TEM subsets. A bigger share of IL-7Rhigh TEMRA clonotypes consisted of expanded effector clonotypes than was the case for TEM or TCM clonotypes.

To test whether a precursor-effector relationship exists among CD4 cytotoxic T cells, bulk UMI-based TCR sequencing was run on four sorted CD4+ memory subsets: TCM, TEM, IL-7Rhigh TEMRA, and IL-7R- TEMRA. The cells came from peripheral blood mononuclear cells that had been isolated from human blood. Sequencing used an Illumina MiSeq. As for the authors' bioinformatics: Repertoire diversity was measured with the Shannon-Wiener index computed in VDJtools. TCRbeta clonotypes with a clonotype frequency of at least 3 were defined as expanded. TCRdb redid the processing of the public reads, applying fastp at Q25 and MiXCR, and retained in-frame beta chains. Every CDR3 protein is listed once, alongside the most common genes and DNA of its rows. TCRdb's processing, not the authors' own work, is the source of the V and J calls. The record for this sample contains about a hundred distinct CDR3 sequences.

Material: memory CD4+ T cells from blood (PBMCs). The receptor chain draws on TRBV12-3 or TRBV12-4 and TRBJ2-2, with 11 bases matching TRBD2. This receptor was taken from a human donor in good health. The nucleotides are TGTGCCAGCAGTCAAGCTAGCGGGAGGTCCGGGGAGCTGTTTTTT. Its translation reads: CASSQASGRSGELFF.